This paragraph covers one TCR beta chain sequence. Sequencing of TCR beta covered CD8+ and CD4+ T cells obtained from blood. This record belongs to a study of CD8 T cells in Susac syndrome. The authors reverse transcribed roughly 0.5 to 1 ug RNA with random hexamers. TCRdb called the immunoSEQ multiplex PCR reads again in MiXCR, with one record for every CDR3 protein. This repertoire shows roughly 200,000 distinct CDR3 sequences, approximately 94% found once; its top ten account for 0.085% to 0.11%. V shed 5 bases and J shed 8 bases, with 10 bases lying between them. The CDR3 covers 11 residues. CDR1 and CDR2 (germline): SEHNR, FQNEAQ (reference sequence).

The source is a human donor in good health. The sequencing input was CD4+ T cells from PBMCs. The V gene is TRBV7-9, the J gene TRBJ2-7, with unresolved D. CDR3: CASSPIEKQYF. The CDR3 DNA is TGTGCCAGCAGCCCCATCGAGAAGCAGTACTTC.